These 3 T cell receptor beta chains came from one sample sequenced in a study of T cell repertoires in cytomegalovirus infection. MiXCR, applied by TCRdb to the reads, yields one record per CDR3 protein. Of approximately 590,000 distinct CDR3 sequences listed, about 40% are singletons. Their recognized antigens are unknown. The sample was cultured PBMCs, taken from culture after CMV antigen stimulation. The receptors derive from a human donor in good health (CMV status not recorded). Some clones in this sample may be carry-over from other donors' samples.

In its sample, this clonotype was seen once. The chain recombines TRBV28 with TRBJ2-7; no definite D call. The CDR3 contains 16 residues. The germline gives CDR1 MDHEN, CDR2 SYDVKM. The V gene lost 6 bases and the J gene lost 2 bases, with 20 bases spanning the gap. CDR3 residues: CASSQPSRDGTYEQYF. The CDR3 coding sequence is TGTGCCAGCAGCCAACCCTCTAGGGATGGTACCTACGAGCAGTACTTC.

This clonotype has a count of ten or more. The chain links TRBV7-6 to TRBJ1-5; 7 nucleotides match TRBD1. This CDR3 contains 14 residues. Germline CDR1 is SGHVS and CDR2 is FNYEAQ. The V segment lost 1 base and the J segment 4 bases; nucleotides outside the gene matches: 1. Written as DNA, the CDR3 is TGTGCCAGCAGCTTAGGGGACAGAAATCAGCCCCAGCATTTT. It is translated as CASSLGDRNQPQHF.

This clonotype was detected only a few times. The V call is TRBV6-1, the J call TRBJ2-5, with 11 nucleotides matching TRBD1. V lost 5 bases, J lost 0 bases, and 2 bases stayed unmatched. CDR1 and CDR2 from the germline V gene are MNHNS and SASEGT. The CDR3 has 15 residues. This CDR3 reads CASSSGQGDQETQYF. The CDR3 bases are TGTGCCAGCAGTTCGGGACAGGGGGACCAAGAGACCCAGTACTTC.